Below, 8 T cell receptor beta chains from the same sample are listed, as sequenced in a study of shared clonotypes between healthy human individuals. The assay was immunoSEQ multiplex PCR, and TCRdb's table has in-frame clones only and misses some. The sample holds 1.4 million to 1.5 million clones, roughly 97% seen once. Input material: naive CD4+ T cells sorted from blood. Subset indicated: CD45RA+ positively selected. These receptors all come from a young man in good health.

The chain carries TRBV7-2 and TRBJ2-2; unclear D gene. This CDR3 is 13 amino acids long. From germline, CDR1 is SGHTA and CDR2 FQGNSA. Between the trimmed V and J ends, which lost 5 bases and 0 bases, there was a span of 4 bases. CDR3 amino acids: CASSQTNTGELFF. In DNA, the CDR3 is TGTGCCAGCAGCCAAACGAACACCGGGGAGCTGTTTTTT. The entire variable domain, with the rest obtained from reference TRBV7-2 and TRBJ2-2, is as follows: GAGVSQSPSNKVTEKGKDVELRCDPISGHTALYWYRQSLGQGLEFLIYFQGNSAPDKSGLPSDRFSAERTGGSVSTLTIQRTQQEDSAVYLCASSQTNTGELFFGEGSRLTVL.

V and J are TRBV30 and TRBJ1-2, with D uncertain. This CDR3 contains 11 residues. The germline gives CDR1 GTSNPN, CDR2 SVGIG (reference sequence). V dropped 0 bases and J dropped 10 bases, with 9 bases sitting between them. The CDR3 coding sequence is TGTGCCTGGAGTGTTGTAGGGTACTACACCTTC. Translated: CAWSVVGYYTF.

The genes are TRBV5-1 and TRBJ2-7, with TRBD1 matching 11 bases. Germline V gene data show CDR1 as SGHRS and CDR2 as YFSETQ. V was clipped by 5 bases and J by 5 bases; unmatched bases: 3. The CDR3 runs to 13 residues. CDR3 sequence: CASRGTGGHEQYF. DNA of the CDR3: TGCGCCAGCAGGGGGACAGGGGGTCACGAGCAGTACTTC.

V usage is TRBV7-2 and J usage is TRBJ1-5; no firm D call. Between the trimmed V and J ends, which lost 3 bases and 0 bases, there was a span of 9 bases. The CDR3 spans 15 residues. Germline V gene sequence: CDR1 SGHTA, CDR2 FQGNSA. CDR3 nucleotide sequence: TGTGCCAGCAGCTTTTCCGGGAATAGCAATCAGCCCCAGCATTTT. This translates into CASSFSGNSNQPQHF.

The rearrangement uses TRBV7-2 and TRBJ1-5, with unresolved D. Germline V gene data show CDR1 as SGHTA and CDR2 as FQGNSA. CDR3 length equals 16 residues. V was trimmed by 0 bases and J by 0 bases, leaving 9 bases between them. The CDR3 bases are TGTGCCAGCAGCTTAGCCCTAAGATATAGCAATCAGCCCCAGCATTTT. The encoded protein is CASSLALRYSNQPQHF.

The V call is TRBV27, the J call TRBJ2-7; 12 bases map to TRBD2. The CDR3 sequence is 14 residues long. Germline V lookup: CDR1 MNHEY, CDR2 SMNVEV (reference sequence). The V segment lost 10 bases and the J segment 3 bases; nucleotides outside the gene matches: 7. CDR3 amino acids: CATQRTSGVYEQYF. CDR3 DNA sequence: TGTGCCACCCAACGGACTAGCGGGGTCTACGAGCAGTACTTC.

The chain employs TRBV6-5 and TRBJ2-5, with a tentative D call TRBD2 (5 bases). V was pared by 7 bases and J by 2 bases, with 14 bases between. Germline V CDR1 and CDR2: MNHEY, SVGAGI. The CDR3 length is 14 residues. This CDR3 reads CASTRVGIQETQYF. Written as DNA, the CDR3 is TGTGCCAGCACGCGGGTAGGGATACAAGAGACCCAGTACTTC.

The gene calls are TRBV11-2 and TRBJ2-1; possibly TRBD1 for D (6 bases). CDR1 and CDR2 from the germline V gene are SGHAT and FQNNGV. The length of the CDR3 is 14 residues. Trimming pared 3 bases from V and 4 bases from J, leaving 10 bases between. The CDR3 spells CASSFWGPYNEQFF. CDR3 bases: TGTGCCAGCAGCTTCTGGGGGCCGTACAATGAGCAGTTCTTC.